This TCR beta chain was captured by sequencing in a study of T cell responses to AZD1222 COVID-19 vaccine. As to this clone: What it binds is not known. This sample includes further DNA sequences coding for the same CDR3.

The table came from immunoSEQ multiplex PCR; TCRdb's copy has only in-frame clones and leaves some out. This sample carries some 150,000 clones, approximately 95% of them seen once, and the ten largest clones take more than 0.7%. The study's findings and limits: Donor demographics were predominantly white British with a female majority; clonal diversity may be underestimated.

The CDR3 totals 11 residues. Trimming took 1 base from V and 5 from J, leaving 5 bases between them. CDR1 DFQATT and CDR2 SNEGSKA come from the germline V gene (reference sequence). The rearrangement uses TRBV20-1 and TRBJ1-1; D uncertain. This clonotype was obtained from an adult in good health. Sequencing was performed on peripheral blood, taken on day 0 of MenACWY control vaccination. For the CDR3, the DNA is TGCAGTGCTAGAGGAGGGACTGAAGCTTTCTTT. Translating it yields CSARGGTEAFF.